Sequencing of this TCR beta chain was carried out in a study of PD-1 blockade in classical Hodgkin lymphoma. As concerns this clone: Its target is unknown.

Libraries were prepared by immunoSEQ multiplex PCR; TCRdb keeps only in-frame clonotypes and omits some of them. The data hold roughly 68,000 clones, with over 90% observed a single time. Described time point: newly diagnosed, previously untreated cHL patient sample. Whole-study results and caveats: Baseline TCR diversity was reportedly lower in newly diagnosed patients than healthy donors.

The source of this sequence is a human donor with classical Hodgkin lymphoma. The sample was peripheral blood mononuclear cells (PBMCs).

The CDR3 loop is CASSRAGTYTGELFF. CDR3 coding DNA: TGCGCCAGCAGTCGGGCGGGAACTTACACCGGGGAGCTGTTTTTT. The V call is TRBV5-1, the J call TRBJ2-2, with D maybe TRBD2 (6 bases). V dropped 5 bases and J dropped 3 bases, with 14 bases sitting between them. This CDR3 spans 15 amino acids. Germline V gene data show CDR1 as SGHRS and CDR2 as YFSETQ.